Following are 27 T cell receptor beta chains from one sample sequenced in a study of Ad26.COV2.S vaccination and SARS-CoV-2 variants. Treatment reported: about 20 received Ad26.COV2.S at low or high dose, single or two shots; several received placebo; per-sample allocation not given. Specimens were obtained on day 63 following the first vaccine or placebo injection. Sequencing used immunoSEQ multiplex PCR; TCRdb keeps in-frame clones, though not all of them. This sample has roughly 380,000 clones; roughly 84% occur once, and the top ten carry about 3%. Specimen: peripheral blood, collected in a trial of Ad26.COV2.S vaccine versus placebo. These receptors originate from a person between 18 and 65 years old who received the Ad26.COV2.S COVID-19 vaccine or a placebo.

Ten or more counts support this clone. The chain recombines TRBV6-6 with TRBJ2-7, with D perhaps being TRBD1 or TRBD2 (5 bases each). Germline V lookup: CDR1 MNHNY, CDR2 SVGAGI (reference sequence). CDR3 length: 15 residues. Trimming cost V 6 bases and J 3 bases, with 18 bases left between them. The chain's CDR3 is CASSTRGRGNYEQYF. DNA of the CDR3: TGTGCCAGCAGCACCCGGGGACGGGGAAACTACGAGCAGTACTTC.

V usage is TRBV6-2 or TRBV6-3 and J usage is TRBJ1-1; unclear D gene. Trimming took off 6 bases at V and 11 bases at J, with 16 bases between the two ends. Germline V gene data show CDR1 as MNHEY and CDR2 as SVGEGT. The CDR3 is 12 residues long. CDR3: CASSLRFTEAFF. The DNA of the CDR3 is TGTGCCAGCAGCCTAAGATTCACGGAGGCTTTCTTT.

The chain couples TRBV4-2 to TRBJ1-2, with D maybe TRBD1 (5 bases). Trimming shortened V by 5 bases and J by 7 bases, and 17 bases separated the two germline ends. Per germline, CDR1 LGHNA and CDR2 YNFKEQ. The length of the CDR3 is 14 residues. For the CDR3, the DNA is TGTGCCAGCAGCGTTAACACCAGGGATTGTGGCTACACCTTC. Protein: CASSVNTRDCGYTF.

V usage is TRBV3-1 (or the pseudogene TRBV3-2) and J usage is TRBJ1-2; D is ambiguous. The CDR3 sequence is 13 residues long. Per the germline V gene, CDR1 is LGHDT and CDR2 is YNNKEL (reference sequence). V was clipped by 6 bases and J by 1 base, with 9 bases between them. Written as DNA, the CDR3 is TGTGCCAGCAGTCCCGGGTATAACTATGGCTACACCTTC. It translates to CASSPGYNYGYTF.

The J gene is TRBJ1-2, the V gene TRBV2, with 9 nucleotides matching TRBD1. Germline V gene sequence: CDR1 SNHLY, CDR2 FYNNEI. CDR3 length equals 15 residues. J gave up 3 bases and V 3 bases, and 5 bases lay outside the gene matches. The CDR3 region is CASSEGDREDYGYTF. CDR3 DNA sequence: TGTGCCAGCAGTGAGGGGGACAGGGAGGACTATGGCTACACCTTC.

The CDR3 loop reads CASSMDGETQYF. CDR3 in DNA: TGTGCCAGTAGTATGGACGGAGAGACCCAGTACTTC. The V call is TRBV19, the J call TRBJ2-5; D is unclear. Trimming stripped 3 bases from V and 4 bases from J, with 6 bases between. Germline loops: CDR1 LNHDA, CDR2 SQIVND (reference sequence). This CDR3 is built from 12 residues.

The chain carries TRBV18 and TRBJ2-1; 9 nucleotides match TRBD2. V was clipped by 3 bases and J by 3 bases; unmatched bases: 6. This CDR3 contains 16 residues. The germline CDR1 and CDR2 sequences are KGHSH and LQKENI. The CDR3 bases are TGTGCCAGCTCACCCTCGGCGGGGGGGTTCTACAATGAGCAGTTCTTC. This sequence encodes CASSPSAGGFYNEQFF.

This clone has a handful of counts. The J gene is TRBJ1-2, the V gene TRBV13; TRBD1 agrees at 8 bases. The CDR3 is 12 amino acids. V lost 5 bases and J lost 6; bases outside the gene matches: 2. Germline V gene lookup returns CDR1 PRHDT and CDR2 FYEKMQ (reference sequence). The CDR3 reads CASSAQGDGYTF. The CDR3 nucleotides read TGTGCCAGCAGCGCACAGGGGGATGGCTACACCTTC.

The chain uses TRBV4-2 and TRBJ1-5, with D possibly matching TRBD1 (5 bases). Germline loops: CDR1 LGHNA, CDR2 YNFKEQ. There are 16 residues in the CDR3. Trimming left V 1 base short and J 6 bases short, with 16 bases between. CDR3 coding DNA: TGTGCCAGCAGCCAAGGGGACCGGACCAGAGGTCAGCCCCAGCATTTT. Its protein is CASSQGDRTRGQPQHF.

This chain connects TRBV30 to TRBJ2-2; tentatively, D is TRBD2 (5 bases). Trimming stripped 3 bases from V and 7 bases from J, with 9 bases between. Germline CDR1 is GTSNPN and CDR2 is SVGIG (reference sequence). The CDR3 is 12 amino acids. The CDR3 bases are TGTGCCTGGAGGTTCGGGGTCGGGGAGCTGTTTTTT. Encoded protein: CAWRFGVGELFF.

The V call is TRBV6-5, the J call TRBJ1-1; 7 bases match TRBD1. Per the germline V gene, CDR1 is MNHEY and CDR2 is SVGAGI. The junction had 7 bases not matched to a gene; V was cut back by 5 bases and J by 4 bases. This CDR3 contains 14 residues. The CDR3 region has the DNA TGTGCCAGCAGTCCCGACAGGGTAGGCACTGAAGCTTTCTTT. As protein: CASSPDRVGTEAFF.

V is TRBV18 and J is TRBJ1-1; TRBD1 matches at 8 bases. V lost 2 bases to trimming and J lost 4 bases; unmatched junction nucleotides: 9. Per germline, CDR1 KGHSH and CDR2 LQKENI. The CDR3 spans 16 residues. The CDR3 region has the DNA TGTGCCAGCTCACCAACCGACAGGGGCGCGGTCACTGAAGCTTTCTTT. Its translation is CASSPTDRGAVTEAFF.

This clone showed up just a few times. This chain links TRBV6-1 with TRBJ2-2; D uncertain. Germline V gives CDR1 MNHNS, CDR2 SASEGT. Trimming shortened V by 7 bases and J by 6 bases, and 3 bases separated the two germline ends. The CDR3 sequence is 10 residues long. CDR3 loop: CASMAGELFF. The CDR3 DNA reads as TGTGCCAGCATGGCCGGGGAGCTGTTTTTT.

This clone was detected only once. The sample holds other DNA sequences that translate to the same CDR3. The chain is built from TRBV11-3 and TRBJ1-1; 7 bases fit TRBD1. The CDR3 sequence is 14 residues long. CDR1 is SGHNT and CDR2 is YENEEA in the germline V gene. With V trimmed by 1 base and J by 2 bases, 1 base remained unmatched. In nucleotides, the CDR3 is TGTGCCAGCAGCTTAGGGGACAGAAACACTGAAGCTTTCTTT. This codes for CASSLGDRNTEAFF.

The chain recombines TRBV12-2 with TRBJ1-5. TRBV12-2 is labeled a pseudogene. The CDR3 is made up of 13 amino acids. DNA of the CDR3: TGTGCAAGTCGCTTAGGACGTGGCCAGCCCCAGCATTTT. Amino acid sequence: CASRLGRGQPQHF.

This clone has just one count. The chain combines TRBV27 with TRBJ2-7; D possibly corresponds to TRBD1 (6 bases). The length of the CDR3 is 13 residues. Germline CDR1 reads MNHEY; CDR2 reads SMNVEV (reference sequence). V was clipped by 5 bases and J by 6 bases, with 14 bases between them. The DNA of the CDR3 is TGTGCCAGCAGTCAAAATGACAGGACCGAGCAGTACTTC. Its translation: CASSQNDRTEQYF.

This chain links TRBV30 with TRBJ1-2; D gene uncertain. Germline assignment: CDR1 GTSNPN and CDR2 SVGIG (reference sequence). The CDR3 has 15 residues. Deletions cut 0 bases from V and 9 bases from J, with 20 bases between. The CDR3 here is CAWSVLRREGIRYTF. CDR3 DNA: TGTGCCTGGAGTGTACTTCGGCGGGAGGGTATTCGCTACACCTTC.

CDR3 amino acids: CASSYSWDNSYEQYF. For the CDR3, the DNA is TGTGCCAGCAGTTACTCGTGGGACAACTCCTACGAGCAGTACTTC. The J gene is TRBJ2-7, the V gene TRBV6-5, with D perhaps matching TRBD1 (6 bases). The CDR3 totals 15 residues. Germline lookup yields CDR1 MNHEY and CDR2 SVGAGI. V was pared by 0 bases and J by 0 bases, with 9 bases between.

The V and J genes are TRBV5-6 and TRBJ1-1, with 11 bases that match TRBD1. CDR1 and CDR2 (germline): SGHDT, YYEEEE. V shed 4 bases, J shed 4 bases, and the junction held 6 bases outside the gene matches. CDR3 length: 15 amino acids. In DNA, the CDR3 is TGTGCCAGCAGCCGGGACAGGGGGATGGGCACTGAAGCTTTCTTT. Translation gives CASSRDRGMGTEAFF.

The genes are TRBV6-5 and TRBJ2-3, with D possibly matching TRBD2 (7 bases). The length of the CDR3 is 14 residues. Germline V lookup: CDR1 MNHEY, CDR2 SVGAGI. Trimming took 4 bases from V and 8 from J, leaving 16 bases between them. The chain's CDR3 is CASSSPGGGGTQYF. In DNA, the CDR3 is TGTGCCAGCAGTTCCCCGGGGGGCGGAGGTACGCAGTATTTT.

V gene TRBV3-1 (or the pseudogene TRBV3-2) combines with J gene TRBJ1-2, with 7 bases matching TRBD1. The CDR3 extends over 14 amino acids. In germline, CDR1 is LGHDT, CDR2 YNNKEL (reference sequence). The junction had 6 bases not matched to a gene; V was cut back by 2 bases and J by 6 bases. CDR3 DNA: TGTGCCAGCAGCCAATTTACAGGGGTGGATGGCTACACCTTC. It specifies CASSQFTGVDGYTF.

CDR3 amino acids: CASSRGQGQVAYEQYF. DNA for the CDR3: TGTGCCAGCTCACGAGGACAGGGTCAAGTCGCCTACGAGCAGTACTTC. This chain connects TRBV18 to TRBJ2-7; TRBD1 agrees at 8 bases. Germline V gene data show CDR1 as KGHSH and CDR2 as LQKENI. The CDR3 loop spans 16 amino acids. V lost 4 bases to trimming and J lost 2 bases; unmatched junction nucleotides: 10.

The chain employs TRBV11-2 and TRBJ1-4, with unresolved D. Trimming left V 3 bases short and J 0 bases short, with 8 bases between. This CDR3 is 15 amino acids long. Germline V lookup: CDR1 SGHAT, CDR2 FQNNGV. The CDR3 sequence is CASSFEPTTNEKLFF. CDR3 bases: TGTGCCAGCAGCTTCGAACCTACAACTAATGAAAAACTGTTTTTT.

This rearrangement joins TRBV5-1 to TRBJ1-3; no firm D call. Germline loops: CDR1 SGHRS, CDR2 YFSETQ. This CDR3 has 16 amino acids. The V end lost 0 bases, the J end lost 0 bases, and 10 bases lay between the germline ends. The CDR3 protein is CASSLDPPDSGNTIYF. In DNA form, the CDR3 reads TGCGCCAGCAGCTTGGATCCACCTGACTCTGGAAACACCATATATTTT. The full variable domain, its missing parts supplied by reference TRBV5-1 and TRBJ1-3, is KAGVTQTPRYLIKTRGQQVTLSCSPISGHRSVSWYQQTPGQGLQFLFEYFSETQRNKGNFPGRFSGRQFSNSRSEMNVSTLELGDSALYLCASSLDPPDSGNTIYFGEGSWLTVV.

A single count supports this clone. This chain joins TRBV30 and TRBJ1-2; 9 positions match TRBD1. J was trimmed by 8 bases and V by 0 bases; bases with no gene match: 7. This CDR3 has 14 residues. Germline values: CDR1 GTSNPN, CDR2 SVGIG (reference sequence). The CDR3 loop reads CAWSVTGGYQGYTF. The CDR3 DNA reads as TGTGCCTGGAGTGTAACAGGGGGCTACCAGGGCTACACCTTC.

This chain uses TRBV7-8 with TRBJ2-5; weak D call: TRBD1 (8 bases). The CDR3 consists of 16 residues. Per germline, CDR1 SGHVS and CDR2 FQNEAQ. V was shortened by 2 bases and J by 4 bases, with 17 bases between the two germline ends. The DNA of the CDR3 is TGTGCCAGCAGCTTAACGGGGGGCAGGGGGCGAGAGACCCAGTACTTC. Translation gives CASSLTGGRGRETQYF.

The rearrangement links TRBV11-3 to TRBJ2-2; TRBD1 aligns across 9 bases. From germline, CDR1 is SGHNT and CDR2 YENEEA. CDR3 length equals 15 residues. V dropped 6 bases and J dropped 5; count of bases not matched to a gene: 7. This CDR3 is CASSSRTGETGELFF. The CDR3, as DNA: TGTGCCAGCAGTTCAAGGACAGGGGAAACCGGGGAGCTGTTTTTT. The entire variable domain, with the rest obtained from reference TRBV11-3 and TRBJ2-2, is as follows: EAGVVQSPRYKIIEKKQPVAFWCNPISGHNTLYWYLQNLGQGPELLIRYENEEAVDDSQLPKDRFSAERLKGVDSTLKIQPAELGDSAVYLCASSSRTGETGELFFGEGSRLTVL.